This TCR beta chain was identified during a study of T-cell memory formation after mild COVID-19. Study overall: TCR clusters were mostly donor specific. General study results and limits: The main location of contracting CD4+ clones was CM and EM, and that of contracting CD8+ clones was EMRA. There were some responding clones in pre-infection memory, which suggested that cross-reactive memory had joined.

Sample barcodes and UMIs were carried by the TCR alpha and TCR beta cDNA libraries that 5'RACE generated with constant-segment primers. MiXCR, applied by TCRdb to the 5' RACE reads, yields one record per CDR3 protein. The profile shows fewer than 300,000 distinct CDR3 sequences, around 17% of them singletons. To note about this clonotype: Antigen specificity is unknown.

V lost 1 base and J 11 bases, leaving 8 bases between the germline ends. There are 11 residues in the CDR3. The clonotype was recovered from a man between 18 and 35 years old who had mild COVID-19 (a few samples of this study predate the infection). Cell type and time point are not known. The sample was PBMCs or a T cell subset sorted from them (not recorded which). The V gene is TRBV12-3 or TRBV12-4, the J gene TRBJ1-1, with a possible D match to TRBD1 (5 bases). The CDR3 DNA reads TGTGCCAGCAGTTTAGTCGGGGGGGCTTTCTTT. Translating gives CASSLVGGAFF.